The 30 T cell receptor beta chains listed next were all sequenced from one sample in a study of T cell repertoires in cytomegalovirus infection. The antigens of these receptors remain unknown. TCRdb redid the calling of the reads with MiXCR, one entry per CDR3 protein. The sample contains 600,000 to 700,000 distinct CDR3 sequences, roughly a third of which appear only once. The sequenced sample was cultured PBMCs, obtained from culture after CMV antigen stimulation. All receptors come from a human donor in good health (CMV status not recorded). Some clones in this sample may be carry-over from other donors' samples.

This clonotype has more than one count but fewer than ten. The chain combines TRBV28 with TRBJ1-4; maybe TRBD1 (6 bases). CDR1 and CDR2 (germline): MDHEN, SYDVKM. V was trimmed by 3 bases and J by 4 bases, leaving 21 bases between them. The CDR3 runs 18 residues. In DNA, the CDR3 is TGTGCCAGCAGTTTTTTATCTTTGTTGGGGGCTTTTAATGAAAAACTGTTTTTT. Translated: CASSFLSLLGAFNEKLFF.

This clonotype was seen a handful of times. V gene TRBV28 combines with J gene TRBJ1-4; 7 bases match TRBD1. The CDR3 totals 14 residues. Germline trimming cut 6 bases from V and 9 bases from J; bases unmatched to any gene: 10. Germline CDR1 and CDR2: MDHEN and SYDVKM. In nucleotides, the CDR3 is TGTGCCAGCAGAGGGGCAGGGGGAATGAAAAAACTGTTTTTT. Protein product: CASRGAGGMKKLFF.

The CDR3 region has the DNA TGTGCCAGCAGCAGCTTAGTTCCCCTCGAGGGCAATGAGCAGTTCTTC. Translating gives CASSSLVPLEGNEQFF. The chain links TRBV11-2 to TRBJ2-1; possible D gene TRBD2, 5 bases. This CDR3 contains 16 residues. The germline V gene encodes CDR1 SGHAT and CDR2 FQNNGV. Trimming took off 5 bases at V and 6 bases at J, with 20 bases between the two ends.

The chain couples TRBV7-8 to TRBJ2-3; TRBD2 is a possible D gene (6 bases). V was cut by 4 bases and J by 6 bases, with 14 bases left in between. The CDR3 contains 14 residues. Looked up from germline, CDR1 is SGHVS and CDR2 is FQNEAQ. In nucleotides, the CDR3 is TGTGCCAGCAGCTACGACACCGGGGGTGATACGCAGTATTTT. This translates into CASSYDTGGDTQYF.

The chain combines TRBV20-1 with TRBJ2-4; TRBD2 matches at 10 bases. This CDR3 comprises 17 residues. J gave up 2 bases and V 3 bases, and 10 bases lay outside the gene matches. Germline CDR1 is DFQATT and CDR2 is SNEGSKA (reference sequence). The CDR3 reads CSASPPSGSGSKNIQYF. CDR3 bases: TGCAGTGCTAGTCCCCCTAGCGGGAGTGGATCCAAAAACATTCAGTACTTC.

This rearrangement joins TRBV3-1 to TRBJ2-1, with 12 bases lining up with TRBD2. The germline V gene has CDR1 LGHDT and CDR2 YNNKEL (reference sequence). This CDR3 has 16 residues. The V segment lost 6 bases and the J segment 1 base; nucleotides outside the gene matches: 4. This CDR3 reads CASSGLAGGSYNEQFF. The CDR3 bases are TGTGCCAGCAGTGGGCTAGCGGGGGGGTCCTACAATGAGCAGTTCTTC.

This clonotype has a handful of counts. This chain connects TRBV27 to TRBJ2-2; unclear D gene. Trimming removed 4 bases from V and 1 base from J, with 10 bases in between. CDR1 is MNHEY, CDR2 SMNVEV, per germline (reference sequence). This CDR3 is built from 15 residues. This CDR3 reads CASSSPHWNTGELFF. DNA for the CDR3: TGTGCCAGCAGTTCGCCGCACTGGAACACCGGGGAGCTGTTTTTT.

The rearrangement uses TRBV12-5 and TRBJ1-1; D might be TRBD1 (5 bases). The CDR3 consists of 15 residues. V lost 0 bases to trimming and J lost 1 base, with 9 bases between them. CDR1 is LGHNT, CDR2 FRNRAP, per germline. CDR3 DNA sequence: TGTGCTAGTGGTTTGGTACTGGGACCGAACACTGAAGCTTTCTTT. Its protein is CASGLVLGPNTEAFF.

The rearrangement joins TRBV19 to TRBJ2-7; 7 bases align to TRBD1. This CDR3 contains 13 residues. CDR1 is LNHDA and CDR2 is SQIVND in the germline V gene (reference sequence). V lost 3 bases and J lost 5; bases outside the gene matches: 4. The CDR3 reads CASSIGDRDEQYF. CDR3 sequence (DNA): TGTGCCAGTAGTATCGGGGACAGAGACGAGCAGTACTTC.

This clonotype appeared a few times. The gene calls are TRBV6-2 or TRBV6-3 and TRBJ2-3, with D perhaps matching TRBD2 (5 bases). CDR1 and CDR2 (germline): MNHEY, SVGEGT. The CDR3 is 12 residues long. The ends were cut back, 4 bases at V and 7 bases at J, with 9 bases in the middle. CDR3 amino acids: CASSWSGNTQYF. DNA for the CDR3: TGTGCCAGCAGTTGGAGCGGCAATACGCAGTATTTT.

In this sample, this clonotype turned up many times. The chain's CDR3 is CASSDQMNTEAFF. The CDR3 region has the DNA TGTGCCAGCAGTGATCAGATGAACACTGAAGCTTTCTTT. The V call is TRBV6-1, the J call TRBJ1-1; D uncertain. The CDR3 totals 13 residues. V lost 3 bases, J lost 0 bases, and 5 bases lay in between. The germline V gene encodes CDR1 MNHNS and CDR2 SASEGT.

The chain combines TRBV5-4 with TRBJ2-7, with TRBD1 identical over 8 bases. Trimming took 0 bases from V and 4 from J; bases not matched to a gene: 6. This CDR3 is 15 amino acids long. Looked up from germline, CDR1 is SGHNT and CDR2 is YYREEE (reference sequence). CDR3 sequence (DNA): TGTGCCAGCAGCTTGGAACAGGGGGTTGTATACGAGCAGTACTTC. Translated: CASSLEQGVVYEQYF.

The V call is TRBV20-1, the J call TRBJ2-7; D is possibly TRBD1 (6 bases). The length of the CDR3 is 15 residues. Germline V CDR1 and CDR2: DFQATT, SNEGSKA (reference sequence). Trimming shortened V by 0 bases and J by 7 bases, and 19 bases separated the two germline ends. The CDR3 DNA is TGCAGTGCTAGAGATCTGGGCGGCCCTAGGGGGGAGCAGTACTTC. As protein: CSARDLGGPRGEQYF.

This clonotype was seen many times. The genes are TRBV7-2 and TRBJ1-1; tentative D call: TRBD1 (6 bases). The V gene's germline CDR1 is SGHTA and CDR2 FQGNSA. This CDR3 spans 14 amino acids. Trimming took 2 bases from V and 5 from J, leaving 12 bases between them. CDR3 nucleotides: TGTGCCAGCAGCTTAATATCAGGGGTTACTGAAGCTTTCTTT. It yields the protein CASSLISGVTEAFF.

This clonotype occurred many times. The chain combines TRBV7-2 with TRBJ2-3; D remains unclear. The germline V gene encodes CDR1 SGHTA and CDR2 FQGNSA. The CDR3 loop spans 10 amino acids. Between the trimmed V and J ends, which lost 10 bases and 6 bases, there was a span of 8 bases. The CDR3 DNA is TGTGCCACCGATCAGGATACGCAGTATTTT. Translated, it gives CATDQDTQYF.

The rearrangement uses TRBV7-9 and TRBJ1-2; maybe TRBD1 (5 bases). This CDR3 has 15 residues. Germline CDR1 and CDR2: SEHNR and FQNEAQ (reference sequence). V lost 3 bases, J lost 4 bases, and 15 bases lay in between. Here the CDR3 DNA reads TGTGCCAGCAGCTTGGGTGGGGCGGAGGCCTATGGCTACACCTTC. Translation: CASSLGGAEAYGYTF.

Ten or more counts support this clonotype. V gene TRBV4-1 combines with J gene TRBJ1-6; TRBD1 agrees at 7 bases. Germline V gives CDR1 MGHRA, CDR2 YSYEKL. The CDR3 sequence is 15 residues long. The junction had 11 bases not matched to a gene; V was cut back by 4 bases and J by 11 bases. The CDR3, as DNA: TGCGCCAGCAGCCCGCTCCTCCACAGGGGAACACCCCTCCACTTT. Its protein is CASSPLLHRGTPLHF.

The chain recombines TRBV15 with TRBJ2-7; TRBD2 aligns across 8 bases. Per the germline V gene, CDR1 is LNHNV and CDR2 is YYDKDF (reference sequence). With 2 bases clipped from V and 4 bases from J, the junction kept 10 bases outside the gene matches. This CDR3 comprises 16 residues. For the CDR3, the DNA is TGTGCCACCAGCAGAAACCCGCCCGGGGGGGGGTACGAGCAGTACTTC. It yields the protein CATSRNPPGGGYEQYF.

This clonotype was seen only a few times. This chain connects TRBV19 to TRBJ1-1; 10 positions agree with TRBD1. Germline CDR1 is LNHDA and CDR2 is SQIVND (reference sequence). After removal of 2 bases from V and 5 bases from J, the junction contained 17 bases not matched to a gene. The CDR3 is 19 amino acids. In nucleotides, the CDR3 is TGTGCCAGTAGTATACCGGCCTCTAGGACAGGGGGACTTAGGACTGAAGCTTTCTTT. As protein: CASSIPASRTGGLRTEAFF.

The V gene is TRBV10-3, the J gene TRBJ2-1; possible D gene TRBD1, 6 bases. This CDR3 region has 16 residues. Trimming took off 6 bases at V and 4 bases at J, with 19 bases between the two ends. CDR1 ENHRY and CDR2 SYGVKD come from the germline V gene. The CDR3 DNA is TGTGCCATCAGAGTTGGTTTAGTAGGGGGTTACAATGAGCAGTTCTTC. It encodes CAIRVGLVGGYNEQFF.

This clonotype was counted a few times. This chain links TRBV7-2 with TRBJ1-4; 8 bases agree with TRBD1. Looked up from germline, CDR1 is SGHTA and CDR2 is FQGNSA. V was pared by 3 bases and J by 13 bases, with 7 bases of the junction left unmatched. The CDR3 contains 13 residues. The CDR3 sequence is CASSFTQGGALFF. CDR3 coding DNA: TGTGCCAGCAGCTTTACACAGGGGGGTGCACTGTTTTTT.

This sequence joins TRBV20-1 and TRBJ2-5, with 7 bases aligning to TRBD2. Germline V lookup: CDR1 DFQATT, CDR2 SNEGSKA (reference sequence). The length of the CDR3 is 14 residues. Trimming removed 7 bases from V and 2 bases from J; junction bases left unmatched: 10. The CDR3 DNA is TGCAGTGGGGACGGCGGGGGTGGGCAAGAGACCCAGTACTTC. Its protein is CSGDGGGGQETQYF.

This clonotype was counted only a few times. This chain connects TRBV12-3 or TRBV12-4 to TRBJ2-3; D may match TRBD1 or TRBD2 (6 bases each). V shed 2 bases and J shed 0 bases, with 12 bases lying between them. The CDR3 sequence is 16 residues long. The CDR3 loop reads CASSLWGDKSTDTQYF. The CDR3 DNA follows: TGTGCCAGCAGTTTATGGGGGGACAAGAGCACAGATACGCAGTATTTT.

This clonotype was recorded a few times. The rearrangement links TRBV10-3 to TRBJ1-6; D is perhaps TRBD1 (5 bases). Trimming took 4 bases from V and 7 from J, leaving 11 bases between them. CDR3 length: 14 residues. Germline CDR1 is ENHRY and CDR2 is SYGVKD. The CDR3 protein is CAISVGGVNSPLHF. Here the CDR3 DNA reads TGTGCCATCAGTGTGGGGGGTGTCAATTCACCCCTCCACTTT.

This clonotype has a handful of counts. The chain carries TRBV6-6 and TRBJ1-5; D gene ambiguous. CDR3 length equals 13 residues. CDR1 MNHNY and CDR2 SVGAGI come from the germline V gene (reference sequence). V lost 5 bases, J lost 9 bases, and 14 bases lay in between. CDR3 sequence reads: CASSDLRMGPQHF. The CDR3 DNA reads as TGTGCCAGCAGTGATCTAAGGATGGGGCCCCAGCATTTT.

The chain couples TRBV11-2 to TRBJ2-5, with D hard to call. V lost 8 bases and J lost 2, with 15 bases in between. Germline CDR1 is SGHAT and CDR2 is FQNNGV. This CDR3 comprises 14 residues. CDR3 protein: CASGLAGRQETQYF. CDR3 nucleotides: TGTGCCAGCGGGTTGGCAGGCAGACAAGAGACCCAGTACTTC.

This chain uses TRBV27 with TRBJ1-1, with D possibly being TRBD1 (5 bases). The CDR3 has 13 amino acids. V was shortened by 11 bases and J by 5 bases, with 18 bases between the two germline ends. Germline CDR1 MNHEY, CDR2 SMNVEV (reference sequence). CDR3 in DNA: TGTGCCCCCTTGGAGGGGCGCGGGACTGAAGCTTTCTTT. This gives the protein CAPLEGRGTEAFF.

This clonotype was counted ten times or more. This chain links TRBV7-2 with TRBJ2-3; 7 bases are a match to TRBD2. CDR1 is SGHTA, CDR2 FQGNSA, per germline. Trimming took 0 bases from V and 1 from J; bases not matched to a gene: 4. The CDR3 totals 16 residues. DNA of the CDR3: TGTGCCAGCAGCTTAGCGGCAAGCGGGGGCACAGATACGCAGTATTTT. It translates to CASSLAASGGTDTQYF.

The J gene is TRBJ2-2, the V gene TRBV7-4; D remains unclear. The V gene's germline CDR1 is SGHVT and CDR2 SQSDAQ. CDR3 length: 12 residues. Deletions cut 4 bases from V and 7 bases from J, with 7 bases between. In DNA, the CDR3 is TGTGCCAGCAGCTGGCTAGGCGGGGAGCTGTTTTTT. Translated, it gives CASSWLGGELFF.

This chain joins TRBV18 and TRBJ1-1, with 11 bases that match TRBD1. This CDR3 has 13 amino acids. Germline V gene data show CDR1 as KGHSH and CDR2 as LQKENI. After removal of 6 bases from V and 6 bases from J, the junction contained 3 bases not matched to a gene. The CDR3 sequence: CASSKGQGAEAFF. CDR3 bases: TGTGCCAGCTCCAAGGGACAGGGGGCTGAAGCTTTCTTT. Using reference TRBV18 and TRBJ1-1 for the parts outside the CDR3, the full variable domain is NAGVMQNPRHLVRRRGQEARLRCSPMKGHSHVYWYRQLPEEGLKFMVYLQKENIIDESGMPKERFSAEFPKEGPSILRIQQVVRGDSAAYFCASSKGQGAEAFFGQGTRLTVV.